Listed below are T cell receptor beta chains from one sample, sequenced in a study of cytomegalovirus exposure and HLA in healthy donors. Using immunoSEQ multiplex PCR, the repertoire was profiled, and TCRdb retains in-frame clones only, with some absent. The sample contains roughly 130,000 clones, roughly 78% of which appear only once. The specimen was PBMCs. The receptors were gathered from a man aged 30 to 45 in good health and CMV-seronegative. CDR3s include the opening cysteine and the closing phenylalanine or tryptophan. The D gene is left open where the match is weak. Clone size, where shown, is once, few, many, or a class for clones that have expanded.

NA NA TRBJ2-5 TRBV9 TGTGCCAGCAGCGGGCAGGGAAAAAGGGAGACCCAGTACTTC CASSGQGKRETQYF
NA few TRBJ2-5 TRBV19 TGTGCCAGTAGTATAGCTCGGGGGGAGACCCAGTACTTC CASSIARGETQYF
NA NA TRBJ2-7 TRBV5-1 TGCGCCAGCAGCTTGGCCGGGATCTACGAGCAGTACTTC CASSLAGIYEQYF
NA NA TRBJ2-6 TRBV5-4 TGTGCCAGCAGCTTGGTAGGGGCTGGGGCCAACGTCCTGACTTTC CASSLVGAGANVLTF
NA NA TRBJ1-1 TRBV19 TGTGCCAGTAGTAACACGAAGAACACTGAAGCTTTCTTT CASSNTKNTEAFF
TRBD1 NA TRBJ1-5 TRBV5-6 TGTGCCAGCAGTGAACAGGGGCGTAGCAATCAGCCCCAGCATTTT CASSEQGRSNQPQHF
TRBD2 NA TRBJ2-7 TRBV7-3 TGTGCCAGCAGCTTACTAGCGGCGAGATCCTACGAGCAGTACTTC CASSLLAARSYEQYF
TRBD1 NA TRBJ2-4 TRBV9 TGTGCCAGCAGCGTAGTCCCGGACAGGGGAAACATTCAGTACTTC CASSVVPDRGNIQYF
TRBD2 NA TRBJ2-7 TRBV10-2 TGCGCCAGCAGTGTTGCTAGCGGGAGTACCACCTACGAGCAGTACTTC CASSVASGSTTYEQYF
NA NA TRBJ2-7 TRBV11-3 TGTGCCAGCAGCTTATACAGCTCCTACGAGCAGTACTTC CASSLYSSYEQYF
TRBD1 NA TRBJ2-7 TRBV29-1 TGCAGCGTTTATGACAGGGGCTACGAGCAGTACTTC CSVYDRGYEQYF
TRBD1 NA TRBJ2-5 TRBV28 TGTGCCAGCAGTTTTCCCCTGGACAGGGTTCAAGAGACCCAGTACTTC CASSFPLDRVQETQYF
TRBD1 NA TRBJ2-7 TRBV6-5 TGTGCCAGCAGTGAAGGACAGGGGGCCTACGAGCAGTACTTC CASSEGQGAYEQYF
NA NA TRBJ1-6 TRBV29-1 TGCAGCGTCAGGGATAGGACGGATTCACCCCTCCACTTT CSVRDRTDSPLHF
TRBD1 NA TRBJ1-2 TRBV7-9 TGTGCCAGCAGCTCCAGGGGGCTCTATGGCTACACCTTC CASSSRGLYGYTF
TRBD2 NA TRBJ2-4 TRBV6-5 TGTGCCAGCAGTTACTCCCTAGCGGGAGGAAACATTCAGTACTTC CASSYSLAGGNIQYF
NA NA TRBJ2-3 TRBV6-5 TGTGCCAGCAGTTACTCGGGCGGGATTGGAGATACGCAGTATTTT CASSYSGGIGDTQYF
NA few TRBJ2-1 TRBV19 TGTGCCAGTAAGAAGGAGCTCGCACAATCCTACGAGCAGTTCTTC CASKKELAQSYEQFF
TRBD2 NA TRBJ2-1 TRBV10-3 TGTGCCATCAGAACTAGCGTAAATGAGCAGTTCTTC CAIRTSVNEQFF
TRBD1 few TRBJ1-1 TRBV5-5 TGTGCCAGCAGCGGACAGGGTTTTGGGGACACTGAAGCTTTCTTT CASSGQGFGDTEAFF
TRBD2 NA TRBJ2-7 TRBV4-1 TGCGCCAGCAGCCAAGATGTCGGGACTAGCAATGAGCAGTACTTC CASSQDVGTSNEQYF
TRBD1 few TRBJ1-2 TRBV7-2 TGTGCCAGCAGCTTAGACCTCTCCGGGACAGGGGTCGGCTACACCTTC CASSLDLSGTGVGYTF
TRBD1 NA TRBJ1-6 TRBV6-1 TGTGCCAGCAGTGAGTTCGACAGGGGGTTTGATAATTCACCCCTCCACTTT CASSEFDRGFDNSPLHF
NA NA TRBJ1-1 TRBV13 TGTGCCAGCAGTTCCGTGGGCACGCCAAAGGCTTTCTTT CASSSVGTPKAFF
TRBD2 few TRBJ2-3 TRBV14 TGTGCCAGCAAACAGACTAGCGGGACCAGCACAGATACGCAGTATTTT CASKQTSGTSTDTQYF
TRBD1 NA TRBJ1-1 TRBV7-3 TGTGCCAGCAGCTCGACAGGGGGACCGAACACTGAAGCTTTCTTT CASSSTGGPNTEAFF
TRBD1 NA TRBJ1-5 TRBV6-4 TGTGCCAGGATAAACAGGGGGTCCAGCCAGCCCCAGCATTTT CARINRGSSQPQHF
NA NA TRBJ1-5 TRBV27 TGTGCCAGCAGTTTATCGCCGTCAGGGGACAATCAGCCCCAGCATTTT CASSLSPSGDNQPQHF
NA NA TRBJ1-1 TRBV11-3 TGTGCCAGCAGCTTAAGGCCAGGGGAGCTGAACACTGAAGCTTTCTTT CASSLRPGELNTEAFF